This is a list of T cell receptor beta chains from one sample in a study of regulatory T cells in long-lasting Graves disease. In TCRdb, the multiplex PCR reads were re-called with MiXCR into one record per CDR3 protein. The profile shows around 480,000 distinct CDR3 sequences, 15% to 20% of them singletons. The sample also formed part of further work on T cells in Graves' hyperthyroidism and ophthalmopathy.

The material sequenced was peripheral blood mononuclear cells (PBMCs), taken at new diagnosis, from a patient treated with antithyroid drugs. Every receptor here comes from a man in his forties or fifties with Graves disease. CDR3s include the opening cysteine and the closing phenylalanine or tryptophan. The order of the fields is V gene, D gene, clone size, J gene, CDR3 DNA, CDR3 protein. D genes are given only for firm matches. A clone size is listed for some rows: how often the clone was seen (once, few, many), or a class if it is expanded.

TRBV19	TRBD2	NA	TRBJ2-1	TGTGCCAGTAGTATAGATCTAGGGCTAGCGGGAGTAGGTGAGCAGTTCTTC	CASSIDLGLAGVGEQFF
TRBV11-2	NA	NA	TRBJ2-4	TGTGCCAGCAGCTCTTTTCCGTTCTTC	CASSSFPFF
TRBV29-1	TRBD2	NA	TRBJ2-1	TGCAGCGTTGAAGGCACTAGCGGAGGTAGGGATGAGCAGTTCTTC	CSVEGTSGGRDEQFF
TRBV5-1	NA	many	TRBJ2-5	TGCGCCAGCAGCTTGAAGGGGCTTCAAGAGACCCAGTACTTC	CASSLKGLQETQYF
TRBV30	TRBD1	few	TRBJ2-5	TGTGCCTGGGACAGGGGTGGCGAGACCCAGTACTTC	CAWDRGGETQYF
TRBV2	NA	NA	TRBJ1-5	TGTGCCAGCAGTCTTGGAGTGGCGCCCCAGCATTTT	CASSLGVAPQHF
TRBV29-1	NA	many	TRBJ1-1	TGCAGCGGGATGGGACACCGGGAGAACACTGAAGCTTTCTTT	CSGMGHRENTEAFF
TRBV19	NA	few	TRBJ2-1	TGTGCCAGTAGTATAGTCGGCAGGGGCAATGAGCAGTTCTTC	CASSIVGRGNEQFF
TRBV24-1	NA	many	TRBJ1-1	TGTGCCACCAGTCCCGGGAACACTGAAGCTTTCTTT	CATSPGNTEAFF
TRBV30	TRBD1	NA	TRBJ2-3	TGTGCCTGGAGTCAGGGGGCGGGAGATACGCAGTATTTT	CAWSQGAGDTQYF
TRBV7-8	TRBD1	few	TRBJ1-5	TGTGCCAGCAGCCAAGGGACAGGGGGGTGGGATAGCAATCAGCCCCAGCATTTT	CASSQGTGGWDSNQPQHF
TRBV29-1	TRBD2	many	TRBJ2-7	TGCAGCGTTGAAGAGACTAGCGGGAGGCAGTACGAGCAGTACTTC	CSVEETSGRQYEQYF
TRBV5-5	NA	NA	TRBJ2-5	TGTGCCAGCAGCTTAGATATGACAGCCTTGTACCAAGAGACCCAGTACTTC	CASSLDMTALYQETQYF
TRBV24-1	NA	few	TRBJ2-7	TGTGCCACCAGTGATGCTCGGTCCTACGAGCAGTACTTC	CATSDARSYEQYF
TRBV3-1	NA	many	TRBJ2-2	TGTGCCAGCAGCCTCGACGTTGCGAACACCGGGGAGCTGTTTTTT	CASSLDVANTGELFF
TRBV5-1	NA	NA	TRBJ1-1	TGCGCCAGCAGCCCCAAGGGGGGGGGGATTAACACTGAAGCTTTCTTT	CASSPKGGGINTEAFF
TRBV4-1	NA	NA	TRBJ2-7	TGCGCCAGCAGCCAGGAGCTAGCGAACACTTACTACGAGCAGTACTTC	CASSQELANTYYEQYF
TRBV4-2	NA	few	TRBJ2-1	TGTGCCAGCAGCCAAGACGGTACGGGAATAAGGAATGAGCAGTTCTTC	CASSQDGTGIRNEQFF
TRBV3-1	NA	many	TRBJ2-2	TGTGCCAGCAGCCAGCATACCGGGGAGCTGTTTTTT	CASSQHTGELFF
TRBV3-1	NA	many	TRBJ2-6	TGTGCCAGCAGCCAGCTCCCTGGGGCCAACGTCCTGACTTTC	CASSQLPGANVLTF
TRBV12-5	NA	NA	TRBJ2-5	TGTGCTAGTGGTCAACGCGACGGGACACGCCAAGAGACCCAGTACTTC	CASGQRDGTRQETQYF
TRBV12-3/TRBV12-4	TRBD1	many	TRBJ2-3	TGTGCCAGCAGTGAAACAGGGGGAACAGATACGCAGTATTTT	CASSETGGTDTQYF
TRBV9	TRBD2	few	TRBJ2-3	TGTGCCAGCAGCGGCGGGGGGTCAGGAGATACGCAGTATTTT	CASSGGGSGDTQYF
TRBV6-5	NA	few	TRBJ1-2	TGTGCCAGCAGTTACCGAGGGGGTGCAAACTATGGCTACACCTTC	CASSYRGGANYGYTF
TRBV25-1	NA	NA	TRBJ1-4	TGTGCCAGCAGTGCTTGGGACATATCTAATGAAAAACTGTTTTTT	CASSAWDISNEKLFF
TRBV5-1	NA	few	TRBJ2-1	TGCGCCAGCAGGACCGGGACTGGCTCCTACAATGAGCAGTTCTTC	CASRTGTGSYNEQFF
TRBV20-1	TRBD2	few	TRBJ2-1	TGCAGTGCTAAACGGCGGGAGCGCAACAATGAGCAGTTCTTC	CSAKRRERNNEQFF
TRBV28	TRBD2	many	TRBJ2-1	TGTGCCAGCAGTTTCTTAGCGGGAGGCTACAATGAGCAGTTCTTC	CASSFLAGGYNEQFF
TRBV7-9	TRBD1	many	TRBJ1-1	TGTGCCAGCACAGACCCGGGACAGGGTACTTTCCGGAGGAACACTGAAGCTTTCTTT	CASTDPGQGTFRRNTEAFF
TRBV20-1	NA	few	TRBJ1-5	TGCAGTGCTAGTCCTACAGGGATTCAGCCCCAGCATTTT	CSASPTGIQPQHF
TRBV18	TRBD1	many	TRBJ2-1	TGTGCCAGCTCACCGTCCGCGGGACAGGGTTCCGGTGAGCAGTTCTTC	CASSPSAGQGSGEQFF
TRBV11-2	NA	many	TRBJ2-1	TGTGCCAGCAGCTTATCAGGGAGCAGCAGCTCCTACAATGAGCAGTTCTTC	CASSLSGSSSSYNEQFF
TRBV10-2	TRBD2	NA	TRBJ2-7	TGCGCCAGCGCAACGGGACTAGCGCTCTACGAGCAGTACTTC	CASATGLALYEQYF
TRBV29-1	NA	NA	TRBJ2-3	TGCAGCGTTGAAGAGGCAGGGCCAGATACGCAGTATTTT	CSVEEAGPDTQYF
TRBV7-9	TRBD2	many	TRBJ2-1	TGTGCCAGCAGCACTCCTTCGAGCGGGAGTATTAATGAGCAGTTCTTC	CASSTPSSGSINEQFF
TRBV2	NA	few	TRBJ1-6	TGTGCCAGCAGTGAAGCCGGGGACCCCGATGAGTCACCCCTCCACTTT	CASSEAGDPDESPLHF
TRBV7-6	TRBD2	many	TRBJ2-3	TGTGCCAGCAGCTCTCTCGCGGGAGGGCCCCGAGATACGCAGTATTTT	CASSSLAGGPRDTQYF
TRBV9	NA	NA	TRBJ1-1	TGTGCCAGCAGCGTCAGGAAGGACCTGAACACTGAAGCTTTCTTT	CASSVRKDLNTEAFF
TRBV27	NA	many	TRBJ2-7	TGTGCCAGCAGTTTATCCGTGGGCGGGACATACGCCTACGAGCAGTACTTC	CASSLSVGGTYAYEQYF
TRBV5-6	TRBD1	many	TRBJ2-7	TGTGCCACGGGACAGGGCTGGTTCGAGCAGTACTTC	CATGQGWFEQYF
TRBV28	TRBD1	many	TRBJ2-2	TGTGCCAGCAGTCCCTACCCGGACAGGGTCCCCGGGGAGCTGTTTTTT	CASSPYPDRVPGELFF
TRBV24-1	NA	few	TRBJ2-1	TGTGCCACCAGTGATGCCCCGACAGTTGAGCAGTTCTTC	CATSDAPTVEQFF
TRBV20-1	TRBD1	many	TRBJ2-3	TGCAGTGCTCTCGGGACAGCCACGAGCACAGATACGCAGTATTTT	CSALGTATSTDTQYF
TRBV4-2	NA	NA	TRBJ2-5	TGTGCCAGCAGCCAAGATCCCGGAGGAGGGGGCCAAGAGACCCAGTACTTC	CASSQDPGGGGQETQYF
TRBV24-1	NA	many	TRBJ1-1	TGTGCCACCCAGGGACACTCGAACACTGAAGCTTTCTTT	CATQGHSNTEAFF
TRBV7-9	NA	many	TRBJ2-5	TGTGCCAGCAGCTTAGCTAGCGGTGCGATAGAGACCCAGTACTTC	CASSLASGAIETQYF
TRBV12-3/TRBV12-4	TRBD1	NA	TRBJ2-7	TGTGCCAGCAGTCTAGCACAGGGGTCCTCATACGAGCAGTACTTC	CASSLAQGSSYEQYF
TRBV7-3	TRBD1	few	TRBJ1-5	TGTGCCAGCAGCTCCGATTACGACAGGGATAGCAATCAGCCCCAGCATTTT	CASSSDYDRDSNQPQHF